The 21 T cell receptor beta chains below were found in one sample sequenced in a study of vaccination and CD4 T cells after COVID-19. Each CDR3 protein is one row after TCRdb ran MiXCR on the PCR reads. This table has some 28,000 distinct CDR3 sequences, 50% to 65% appearing once. Time point in this sample: late sampling 161 to 241 days after vaccination in three convalescent patients. The material was CD4+ T cells from blood, obtained about 7 months after SARS-CoV-2 vaccination. All receptors come from a human donor who had recovered from COVID-19.

This sequence joins TRBV7-3 and TRBJ2-3, with 7 bases matching TRBD2. Per germline, CDR1 SGHTA and CDR2 FQGTGA. The J segment lost 6 bases and the V segment lost 4 bases, leaving 7 bases of the junction unmatched. The CDR3 runs 14 residues. CDR3 sequence: CASSSWGGVDTQYF. Here the CDR3 DNA reads TGTGCCAGCAGCTCCTGGGGAGGGGTTGATACGCAGTATTTT.

This clonotype was seen a few times. V is TRBV6-5 and J is TRBJ2-3; D remains ambiguous. This CDR3 has 15 amino acids. Germline lookup yields CDR1 MNHEY and CDR2 SVGAGI. V shed 0 bases and J shed 2 bases, with 9 bases lying between them. CDR3 sequence (DNA): TGTGCCAGCAGTTACTCGATATTAGCCACAGATACGCAGTATTTT. This sequence encodes CASSYSILATDTQYF.

This clonotype occurred a few times. The chain has TRBV20-1 and TRBJ2-1; D unresolved. The CDR3 is made up of 13 amino acids. Germline loops: CDR1 DFQATT, CDR2 SNEGSKA (reference sequence). The V end lost 3 bases, the J end lost 3 bases, and 9 bases lay between the germline ends. The CDR3 protein is CSASRQSYNEQFF. CDR3 bases: TGCAGTGCTAGTCGCCAGAGCTACAATGAGCAGTTCTTC.

This clonotype was seen more than once but under ten times. V usage is TRBV6-5 and J usage is TRBJ1-5, with no clear D. The germline gives CDR1 MNHEY, CDR2 SVGAGI. Deletions cut 4 bases from V and 2 bases from J, with 6 bases between. The CDR3 contains 13 residues. The CDR3 loop reads CASSLNGNQPQHF. The CDR3 bases are TGTGCCAGCAGTTTGAACGGCAATCAGCCCCAGCATTTT.

The chain links TRBV19 to TRBJ2-1, with a tentative D call TRBD1 (6 bases). The germline V gene encodes CDR1 LNHDA and CDR2 SQIVND (reference sequence). V was shortened by 7 bases and J by 6 bases, with 10 bases between the two germline ends. This CDR3 has 12 residues. This CDR3 reads CASKQGINEQFF. As DNA, the CDR3 is TGTGCCAGTAAACAGGGTATCAATGAGCAGTTCTTC.

V usage is TRBV7-9 and J usage is TRBJ2-7; TRBD2 matches 12 bases. V trimming: 6 bases; J trimming: 7 bases; junction bases outside the gene matches: 10. This CDR3 contains 15 residues. Germline CDR1 and CDR2: SEHNR and FQNEAQ (reference sequence). The chain's CDR3 is CASSGLAGGPYEQYF. DNA of the CDR3: TGTGCCAGCAGTGGGCTAGCGGGAGGGCCTTATGAGCAGTACTTC. The full variable domain, in which reference TRBV7-9 and TRBJ2-7 provide the parts outside the CDR3, is DTGVSQNPRHKITKRGQNVTFRCDPISEHNRLYWYRQTLGQGPEFLTYFQNEAQLEKSRLLSDRFSAERPKGSFSTLEIQRTEQGDSAMYLCASSGLAGGPYEQYFGPGTRLTVT.

This clonotype was seen only a few times. The chain employs TRBV6-2 or TRBV6-3 and TRBJ2-1, with 10 bases identical to TRBD2. The CDR3 runs to 15 residues. Trimming took 5 bases from V and 4 from J; bases not matched to a gene: 5. Germline CDR1 MNHEY, CDR2 SVGEGT. CDR3 sequence (DNA): TGTGCCAGCAGTCCGAGGACTAGCGGTTACAATGAGCAGTTCTTC. It encodes CASSPRTSGYNEQFF.

This clonotype was observed a handful of times. The rearrangement uses TRBV7-9 and TRBJ2-1, with 9 bases matching TRBD1. The germline V gene encodes CDR1 SEHNR and CDR2 FQNEAQ (reference sequence). This CDR3 has 15 residues. J gave up 5 bases and V 1 base, and 3 bases lay outside the gene matches. The CDR3 nucleotides read TGTGCCAGCAGCTTAGGGTGGGACAGGGACAATGAGCAGTTCTTC. It encodes CASSLGWDRDNEQFF.

The genes are TRBV6-1 and TRBJ2-5, with D perhaps TRBD2 (5 bases). CDR3 length: 14 residues. V was pared by 6 bases and J by 5 bases, with 16 bases between. CDR1 MNHNS and CDR2 SASEGT come from the germline V gene. The CDR3 coding sequence is TGTGCCAGCAGGCCCTGGCGGGTCGGGGAGACCCAGTACTTC. It yields the protein CASRPWRVGETQYF.

The chain carries TRBV19 and TRBJ2-5; tentative D call: TRBD1 (5 bases). CDR3 size: 12 residues. Germline V gene sequence: CDR1 LNHDA, CDR2 SQIVND (reference sequence). V shed 10 bases and J shed 2 bases, with 11 bases lying between them. Here the CDR3 reads CATSGAQETQYF. CDR3 sequence (DNA): TGTGCCACGTCTGGGGCGCAAGAGACCCAGTACTTC.

This sequence joins TRBV19 and TRBJ2-7; perhaps TRBD2 as D (5 bases). V was trimmed by 5 bases and J by 6 bases, leaving 20 bases between them. CDR1 and CDR2 (germline): LNHDA, SQIVND (reference sequence). This CDR3 spans 15 amino acids. CDR3: CASSFGSGPPAEQYF. The CDR3 nucleotides read TGTGCCAGTAGTTTCGGAAGCGGACCCCCAGCCGAGCAGTACTTC.

The J gene is TRBJ2-5, the V gene TRBV24-1, with D possibly being TRBD1 or TRBD2 (6 bases each). The germline V gene has CDR1 KGHDR and CDR2 SFDVKD. CDR3 length equals 16 residues. Trimming stripped 4 bases from V and 6 bases from J, with 20 bases between. In nucleotides, the CDR3 is TGTGCCACCAGTGACTCCGGGGGCCCGGGCGCGAAGACCCAGTACTTC. Its protein product is CATSDSGGPGAKTQYF.

The V and J genes are TRBV6-1 and TRBJ1-2; 11 bases map to TRBD1. The CDR3 contains 15 residues. After removal of 2 bases from V and 2 bases from J, the junction contained 1 base not matched to a gene. The germline V gene encodes CDR1 MNHNS and CDR2 SASEGT. In DNA form, the CDR3 reads TGTGCCAGCAGTGAATGGGACAGGGGGAACTATGGCTACACCTTC. Amino acids: CASSEWDRGNYGYTF.

This clonotype was detected a few times. The chain combines TRBV28 with TRBJ1-1, with 9 bases that match TRBD1. Germline CDR1 is MDHEN and CDR2 is SYDVKM. Unmatched junction bases numbered 11, after V lost 6 bases and J lost 3 bases. The CDR3 has 16 residues. Written as DNA, the CDR3 is TGTGCCAGCAGCCACAGGACAGGGGCTGGGGACACTGAAGCTTTCTTT. This encodes CASSHRTGAGDTEAFF. Together with reference TRBV28 and TRBJ1-1, the CDR3 gives the full variable domain: DVKVTQSSRYLVKRTGEKVFLECVQDMDHENMFWYRQDPGLGLRLIYFSYDVKMKEKGDIPEGYSVSREKKERFSLILESASTNQTSMYLCASSHRTGAGDTEAFFGQGTRLTVV.

This sequence joins TRBV7-3 and TRBJ1-5, with D perhaps TRBD1 (5 bases). The CDR3 has 15 residues. Germline values: CDR1 SGHTA, CDR2 FQGTGA. V was trimmed by 0 bases and J by 0 bases, leaving 6 bases between them. The CDR3 spells CASSLTGDSNQPQHF. In DNA form, the CDR3 reads TGTGCCAGCAGCTTAACAGGGGATAGCAATCAGCCCCAGCATTTT. The full variable domain, in which reference TRBV7-3 and TRBJ1-5 provide the parts outside the CDR3, is GAGVSQTPSNKVTEKGKYVELRCDPISGHTALYWYRQSLGQGPEFLIYFQGTGAADDSGLPNDRFFAVRPEGSVSTLKIQRTERGDSAVYLCASSLTGDSNQPQHFGDGTRLSIL.

The table lists this clonotype with a few counts. The chain employs TRBV28 and TRBJ2-5; no reliable D call. Between the trimmed V and J ends, which lost 7 bases and 3 bases, there was a span of 9 bases. Germline values: CDR1 MDHEN, CDR2 SYDVKM. The CDR3 has 12 residues. The CDR3 DNA reads as TGTGCCAGCACCAACCCAGAAGAGACCCAGTACTTC. Translation gives CASTNPEETQYF.

This clonotype has only a few counts. CDR3 sequence (DNA): TGTGCCAGCAGCCCTCTAGCGGGAGGGTACAATGAGCAGTTCTTC. This translates into CASSPLAGGYNEQFF. The V and J genes are TRBV7-3 and TRBJ2-1; 12 bases are shared with TRBD2. In germline, CDR1 is SGHTA, CDR2 FQGTGA. V lost 5 bases to trimming and J lost 4 bases; unmatched junction nucleotides: 3. This CDR3 has 15 residues.

By sample fraction, this clonotype is medium-sized (0.01 to 0.1%). The V gene is TRBV19, the J gene TRBJ2-1; D remains ambiguous. This CDR3 comprises 17 residues. In germline, CDR1 is LNHDA, CDR2 SQIVND (reference sequence). Trimming removed 0 bases from V and 0 bases from J, with 12 bases in between. This CDR3 reads CASSIDPLGPSYNEQFF. The CDR3 coding sequence is TGTGCCAGTAGTATAGATCCCTTGGGCCCCTCCTACAATGAGCAGTTCTTC.

This clonotype was picked up a small number of times. This chain joins TRBV6-2 or TRBV6-3 and TRBJ2-2; TRBD1 might be the D (6 bases). Germline loops: CDR1 MNHEY, CDR2 SVGEGT. The CDR3 totals 15 residues. Trimming pared 4 bases from V and 0 bases from J, leaving 9 bases between. CDR3 nucleotide sequence: TGTGCCAGCAGTTGGACAGCGGCGAACACCGGGGAGCTGTTTTTT. This sequence encodes CASSWTAANTGELFF.

This chain links TRBV7-9 with TRBJ2-7; D is perhaps TRBD1 (5 bases). Per germline, CDR1 SEHNR and CDR2 FQNEAQ (reference sequence). The CDR3 runs to 14 residues. The V end lost 3 bases, the J end lost 1 base, and 10 bases lay between the germline ends. DNA for the CDR3: TGTGCCAGCAGCTTGGGGCAGGTTTCCTACGAGCAGTACTTC. Its translation: CASSLGQVSYEQYF.

The J gene is TRBJ2-7, the V gene TRBV4-1, with 10 bases lining up with TRBD2. CDR1 MGHRA and CDR2 YSYEKL come from the germline V gene. The CDR3 loop spans 16 amino acids. Trimming at V came to 3 bases and at J to 1 base, leaving 6 bases not matched to a gene. For the CDR3, the DNA is TGCGCCAGCAGCCAGCCGAGGACTAGCGGTTCCTACGAGCAGTACTTC. Residues: CASSQPRTSGSYEQYF.